This T cell receptor beta chain was observed in a study of T-cell reconstitution after alpha-beta-depleted transplantation in children. Study-wide results and caveats: Several patients had high TCRbeta diversity at day 60; it came from surviving recipient T cells and thymic progenitors. T cells produced anew were the main source of T-cell counts and diversity one year after transplant. About two months after transplant, alpha-beta T cells reportedly came from several hundred expanded graft clones.

Losses at the gene ends were 2 bases for V and 1 base for J; bases not matched to a gene: 2. The germline V gene encodes CDR1 LGHNA and CDR2 YNFKEQ. The CDR3 has 15 residues. A library of TCRbeta sequences, prepared with unique molecular identifiers, was generated. TCRdb processed the PCR reads anew with MiXCR; each CDR3 protein has one entry. The sample yields about 200,000 distinct CDR3 sequences, 8.4% seen once. This clonotype occurred a few times. Its antigen is still unknown. Sequenced material: PBMCs, mostly from graft donor cells, taken 360 days after TCRalphabeta/CD19-depleted stem cell transplant. The V and J genes are TRBV4-2 and TRBJ2-5; TRBD2 matches at 9 bases. This receptor was taken from a male patient under 10 years old who had a stem cell transplant for acute myeloid leukemia, so the T cells may come from the graft donor. CDR3 DNA sequence: TGTGCCAGCAGCCAAAAACTAGCGGGCCAAGAGACCCAGTACTTC. This sequence encodes CASSQKLAGQETQYF.